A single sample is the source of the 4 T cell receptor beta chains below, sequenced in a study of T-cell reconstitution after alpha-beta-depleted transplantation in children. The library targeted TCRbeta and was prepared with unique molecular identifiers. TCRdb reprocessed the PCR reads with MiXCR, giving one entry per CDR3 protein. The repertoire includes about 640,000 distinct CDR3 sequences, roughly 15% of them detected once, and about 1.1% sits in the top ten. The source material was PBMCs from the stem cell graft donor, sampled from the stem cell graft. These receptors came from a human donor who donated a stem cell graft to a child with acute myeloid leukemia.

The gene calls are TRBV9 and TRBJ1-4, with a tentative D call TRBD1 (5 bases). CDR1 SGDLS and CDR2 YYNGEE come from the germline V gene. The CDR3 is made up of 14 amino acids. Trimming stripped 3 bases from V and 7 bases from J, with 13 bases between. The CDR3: CASSATAAGEKLFF. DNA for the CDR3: TGTGCCAGCAGCGCGACAGCCGCGGGTGAAAAACTGTTTTTT.

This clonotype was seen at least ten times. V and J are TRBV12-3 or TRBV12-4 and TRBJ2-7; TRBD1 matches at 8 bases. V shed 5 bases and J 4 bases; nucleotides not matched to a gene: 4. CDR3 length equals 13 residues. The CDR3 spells CASSIGQGYEQYF. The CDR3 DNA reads TGTGCCAGCAGTATCGGACAGGGTTACGAGCAGTACTTC.

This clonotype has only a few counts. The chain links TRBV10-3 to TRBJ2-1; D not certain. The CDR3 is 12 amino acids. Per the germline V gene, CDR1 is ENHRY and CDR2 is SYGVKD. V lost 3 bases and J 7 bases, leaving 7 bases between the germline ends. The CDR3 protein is CAISEGSNEQFF. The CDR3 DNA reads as TGTGCCATCAGTGAAGGCAGTAATGAGCAGTTCTTC.

The CDR3 region has the DNA TGTGCCAGCGGACCGGGACGGATGAACACTGAAGCTTTCTTT. Residues: CASGPGRMNTEAFF. The J gene is TRBJ1-1, the V gene TRBV2, with D maybe TRBD1 (5 bases). V lost 8 bases, J lost 0 bases, and 13 bases lay in between. Per germline, CDR1 SNHLY and CDR2 FYNNEI. This CDR3 has 14 residues.